This TCR beta chain was sequenced for a study of T cells after yellow fever vaccination. TCRdb ran MiXCR on the 5' RACE reads and lists one entry per CDR3 protein. The data contain 150,000 to 200,000 distinct CDR3 sequences, 9.5% to 11% of them singletons. Germline V gene data show CDR1 as MGHRA and CDR2 as YSYEKL. V lost 1 base, J lost 3 bases, and 9 bases lay in between. The CDR3 sequence is 14 residues long. This clonotype occurred once. The rearrangement joins TRBV4-1 to TRBJ1-2; possibly TRBD1 for D (5 bases). The sequencing used CD8+ T cells sorted from PBMCs, collected 15 days after the yellow fever booster vaccination. The receptor comes from a young man who received the YFV17D yellow fever vaccine. The CDR3 spells CASSQGQSDYGYTF. CDR3 bases: TGCGCCAGCAGCCAAGGACAGTCGGACTATGGCTACACCTTC.